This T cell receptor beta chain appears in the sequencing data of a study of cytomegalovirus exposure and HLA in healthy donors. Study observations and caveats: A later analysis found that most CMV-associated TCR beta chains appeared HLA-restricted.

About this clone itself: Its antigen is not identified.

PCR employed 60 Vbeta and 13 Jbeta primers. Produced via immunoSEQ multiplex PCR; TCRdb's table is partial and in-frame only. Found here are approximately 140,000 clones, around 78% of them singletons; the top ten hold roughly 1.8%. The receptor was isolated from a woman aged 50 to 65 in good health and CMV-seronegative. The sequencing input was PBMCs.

For the CDR3, the DNA is TGTGCCAGCAGTTCCCGACAGAACCCCTATGGCTACACCTTC. Translated, it gives CASSSRQNPYGYTF. J is TRBJ1-2 and V is TRBV28; tentatively, D is TRBD1 (5 bases). The germline V gene encodes CDR1 MDHEN and CDR2 SYDVKM. The CDR3 is 14 amino acids. Trimming took off 4 bases at V and 4 bases at J, with 13 bases between the two ends.